This T cell receptor (beta chain) appears in the sequencing data of a study of blood T cell repertoires in COVID-19. Study information: The samples span acute and convalescent COVID-19 from the United States, Italy and Spain. In each case, the material was cDNA or gDNA derived from T cells, B-cell-depleted T cells, or PBMCs.

In the source study's methods: Amplification of reference gene primers provided the estimated nucleated cell counts. Some clones are missing from TCRdb's copy, which holds only in-frame ones; the method was immunoSEQ multiplex PCR. The V and J calls and clone size were taken over from that table, and D and trimming were inferred from the DNA. Among 50,000 to 65,000 clones listed, approximately 83% were seen once. This CDR3 is built from 15 residues. CDR1 is MDHEN, CDR2 SYDVKM, per germline. V was clipped by 0 bases and J by 2 bases; unmatched bases: 0. Sequencing input: peripheral blood. The clonotype was recovered from a human donor in a cohort sampled during active COVID-19. The genes are TRBV28 and TRBJ1-5, with 8 bases fitting TRBD1. The DNA of the CDR3 is TGTGCCAGCAGTTTATGGACAGGGGGCAATCAGCCCCAGCATTTT. Translating it yields CASSLWTGGNQPQHF. The entire variable domain, with the rest obtained from reference TRBV28 and TRBJ1-5, is as follows: DVKVTQSSRYLVKRTGEKVFLECVQDMDHENMFWYRQDPGLGLRLIYFSYDVKMKEKGDIPEGYSVSREKKERFSLILESASTNQTSMYLCASSLWTGGNQPQHFGDGTRLSIL.